These 3 T cell receptor beta chains were all obtained from the same sample, sequenced in a study of T cells in Graves' hyperthyroidism and ophthalmopathy. RNA transcripts served as the template for amplifying TCR beta CDR3 regions. The TCR CDR3 was amplified in a first-round RT-PCR using the HTBI primer set. A single record per CDR3 protein comes from TCRdb applying MiXCR to the multiplex PCR reads. The repertoire holds about 400,000 distinct CDR3 sequences, with about 14% as singletons. Sequencing input: blood. All receptors derive from a man aged 50 to 60 with Graves' ophthalmopathy.

This chain connects TRBV20-1 to TRBJ1-4; D perhaps matches TRBD1 (5 bases). V lost 5 bases to trimming and J lost 6 bases, with 10 bases between them. The CDR3 is made up of 12 amino acids. Germline CDR1 DFQATT, CDR2 SNEGSKA (reference sequence). The CDR3, as DNA: TGCAGTGCTGAACGAGGGGATGAAAAACTGTTTTTT. Translating it yields CSAERGDEKLFF.

There are many counts of this clonotype. A much larger clone sits a single nucleotide away, making a read error possible. The chain couples TRBV3-1 to TRBJ1-1; no reliable D call. This CDR3 contains 14 residues. Germline-derived CDR1 and CDR2 are LGHDT and YNNKEL (reference sequence). Trimming cost V 4 bases and J 4 bases, with 13 bases left between them. The CDR3 protein is CASSRVSDATEAFF. The CDR3 region has the DNA TGTGCCAGCAGCCGAGTAAGTGATGCCACTGAAGCTTTCTTT. Complete variable domain (other parts from reference TRBV3-1 and TRBJ1-1): DTAVSQTPKYLVTQMGNDKSIKCEQNLGHDTMYWYKQDSKKFLKIMFSYNNKELIINETVPNRFSPKSPDKAHLNLHINSLELGDSAVYFCASSRVSDATEAFFGQGTRLTVV.

This clonotype has at least ten counts. The gene calls are TRBV4-2 and TRBJ1-1; unclear D gene. V shed 2 bases and J shed 2 bases, with 15 bases lying between them. The CDR3 spans 16 residues. Germline values: CDR1 LGHNA, CDR2 YNFKEQ. The CDR3 bases are TGTGCCAGCAGCCAACTAGCCTCCACAGCAAACACTGAAGCTTTCTTT. It is translated as CASSQLASTANTEAFF.